Shown below are 17 T cell receptor beta chains from a single sample sequenced in a study of shared clonotypes between healthy human individuals (dated by TCRdb to 2020 to 2021). Preparation of the library involved the immunoSEQ multiplex PCR assay. TCRdb's version of the immuneACCESS table is confined to in-frame rearrangements and falls short of the full clone set. An unresolved V gene accounts for under half of the shortfall where checked; the remainder is of unknown origin. Recorded for this sample are under 2.5 million clones; under 95% of them occurred a single time. 0.37% of the sample is in the top ten clones. Material for sequencing was naive CD4+ T cells from PBMCs. Per the publication, the cell subset or site label means: CD45RA+ positively selected. The source of these receptors is a man between 18 and 35 years old in good health. Some clones in this sample may be carry-over from other donors' samples.

CDR3 sequence: CASSAGTSTDTQYF. CDR3 bases: TGCGCCAGCAGCGCGGGGACGAGCACAGATACGCAGTATTTT. The chain is built from TRBV5-1 and TRBJ2-3, with a weak D call TRBD2 (6 bases). Trimming shortened V by 4 bases and J by 0 bases, and 9 bases separated the two germline ends. The CDR3 length is 14 residues. Germline lookup yields CDR1 SGHRS and CDR2 YFSETQ.

CDR3 bases: TGCGCCAGCAGCCAAGTCGGGGGGAACGGGGAGCTGTTTTTT. Encoded protein: CASSQVGGNGELFF. The V gene is TRBV4-1, the J gene TRBJ2-2, with 7 positions matching TRBD2. The CDR3 runs to 14 residues. Looked up from germline, CDR1 is MGHRA and CDR2 is YSYEKL. V lost 1 base, J lost 7 bases, and 3 bases stayed unmatched.

The J gene is TRBJ2-5, the V gene TRBV5-1, with D possibly matching TRBD2 (5 bases). Between the trimmed V and J ends, which lost 0 bases and 5 bases, there was a span of 23 bases. The CDR3 loop spans 18 amino acids. Germline CDR1 is SGHRS and CDR2 is YFSETQ. The DNA of the CDR3 is TGCGCCAGCAGCTTGGAGTGGACGACGGACTCTTTCCGTGAGACCCAGTACTTC. Its translation is CASSLEWTTDSFRETQYF.

As to this clone: The same CDR3 also results from other DNA sequences found in this sample. The chain carries TRBV29-1 and TRBJ2-5; the match to TRBD2 covers 10 bases. The CDR3 runs to 12 residues. Trimming took 5 bases from V and 5 from J; bases not matched to a gene: 2. Germline CDR1 and CDR2: SQVTM and ANQGSEA. The CDR3 sequence is CSVLAGVETQYF. The DNA for the CDR3 is TGCAGCGTTCTAGCGGGAGTCGAGACCCAGTACTTC.

The gene calls are TRBV28 and TRBJ2-1, with a tentative D call TRBD1 (5 bases). V was trimmed by 6 bases and J by 6 bases, leaving 15 bases between them. The CDR3 has 14 amino acids. The germline CDR1 and CDR2 sequences are MDHEN and SYDVKM. This CDR3 is CASSSIPRANEQFF. CDR3 in DNA: TGTGCCAGCAGCTCCATACCCAGGGCCAATGAGCAGTTCTTC.

V gene TRBV30 combines with J gene TRBJ1-4, with 8 positions matching TRBD1. The germline V gene encodes CDR1 GTSNPN and CDR2 SVGIG (reference sequence). The CDR3 consists of 13 residues. With V trimmed by 0 bases and J by 11 bases, 5 bases remained unmatched. CDR3 sequence (DNA): TGTGCCTGGAGTGTACAGGGGGGGGATAAACTGTTTTTT. This translates into CAWSVQGGDKLFF.

The chain is built from TRBV5-1 and TRBJ2-1; 14 bases are shared with TRBD2. Germline V gene lookup returns CDR1 SGHRS and CDR2 YFSETQ. V was pared by 2 bases and J by 8 bases, with 9 bases of the junction left unmatched. CDR3 length equals 17 residues. In DNA, the CDR3 is TGCGCCAGCAGCTTCGTGACTAGCGGGAGGGCCATCGATGAGCAGTTCTTC. Its translation is CASSFVTSGRAIDEQFF.

The CDR3 is CASSRGGSSSYNEQFF. For the CDR3, the DNA is TGTGCCAGCAGCCGGGGGGGATCAAGCTCCTACAATGAGCAGTTCTTC. V and J are TRBV7-2 and TRBJ2-1; 8 nucleotides agree with TRBD2. The CDR3 has 16 amino acids. Trimming at V came to 5 bases and at J to 0 bases, leaving 6 bases not matched to a gene. The germline V gene encodes CDR1 SGHTA and CDR2 FQGNSA.

V gene TRBV4-3 combines with J gene TRBJ1-4; the D is unclear. V was clipped by 0 bases and J by 5 bases, with 10 bases between them. Germline CDR1 LGHNA, CDR2 YSLEER. The CDR3 has 15 amino acids. The CDR3: CASSQDQGLNEKLFF. CDR3 nucleotide sequence: TGCGCCAGCAGCCAAGATCAAGGGTTAAATGAAAAACTGTTTTTT.

The chain links TRBV5-8 to TRBJ1-5; 8 bases match TRBD1. CDR1 is SGHTS and CDR2 is YDEGEE in the germline V gene. V shed 4 bases and J 3 bases; nucleotides not matched to a gene: 6. The CDR3 covers 15 residues. The CDR3 protein is CASSRGQVYNQPQHF. The DNA of the CDR3 is TGTGCCAGCAGCCGGGGACAGGTCTACAATCAGCCCCAGCATTTT.

J is TRBJ2-1 and V is TRBV2; D call uncertain. V lost 3 bases to trimming and J lost 4 bases, with 10 bases between them. Germline CDR1 reads SNHLY; CDR2 reads FYNNEI. CDR3 size: 14 residues. The CDR3 loop reads CASSDPPLYNEQFF. The CDR3 DNA follows: TGTGCCAGCAGTGATCCTCCACTGTACAATGAGCAGTTCTTC. The variable domain in full, with the rest retrieved from reference TRBV2 and TRBJ2-1, is EPEVTQTPSHQVTQMGQEVILRCVPISNHLYFYWYRQILGQKVEFLVSFYNNEISEKSEIFDDQFSVERPDGSNFTLKIRSTKLEDSAMYFCASSDPPLYNEQFFGPGTRLTVL.

The chain carries TRBV7-2 and TRBJ2-2; no clear D gene. Trimming took 2 bases from V and 0 from J, leaving 10 bases between them. The CDR3 consists of 16 residues. Germline CDR1 SGHTA, CDR2 FQGNSA. The CDR3 spells CASSLSGPANTGELFF. The CDR3, as DNA: TGTGCCAGCAGCTTATCCGGGCCTGCGAACACCGGGGAGCTGTTTTTT.

V and J are TRBV6-1 and TRBJ1-3; D is uncertain. V lost 6 bases to trimming and J lost 7 bases, with 19 bases between them. This CDR3 has 15 residues. Germline CDR1 reads MNHNS; CDR2 reads SASEGT. In DNA form, the CDR3 reads TGTGCCAGCAGGGAGTCCACGGCGGGAGAGAACACCATATATTTT. Its translation is CASRESTAGENTIYF.

The chain has TRBV7-3 and TRBJ1-1; tentative D call: TRBD1 (6 bases). Germline lookup yields CDR1 SGHTA and CDR2 FQGTGA. The germline V and J ends were trimmed by 5 bases and 1 base, with 17 bases remaining between them. This CDR3 has 16 residues. The CDR3 spells CASSIPTGHTNTEAFF. DNA for the CDR3: TGTGCCAGCAGCATCCCGACGGGACACACGAACACTGAAGCTTTCTTT.

The sample holds one count of this clone. The V call is TRBV7-9, the J call TRBJ2-7, with D hard to call. The germline gives CDR1 SEHNR, CDR2 FQNEAQ (reference sequence). V was pared by 8 bases and J by 0 bases, with 14 bases between. The CDR3 runs 14 residues. The CDR3 reads CASLDLRSSYEQYF. CDR3 DNA: TGTGCCAGCTTGGACCTGCGAAGCTCCTACGAGCAGTACTTC.

The chain joins TRBV7-7 to TRBJ2-6; D not resolved. The CDR3 runs 10 residues. Germline CDR1 SSHAT, CDR2 FNYEAQ (reference sequence). This chain's CDR3 is CAWGANVLTF. The CDR3 DNA reads TGTGCGTGGGGGGCCAACGTCCTGACTTTC.

This rearrangement joins TRBV28 to TRBJ2-1, with D perhaps matching TRBD1 or TRBD2 (6 bases each). The CDR3 totals 14 residues. The ends were cut back, 2 bases at V and 7 bases at J, with 12 bases in the middle. Looked up from germline, CDR1 is MDHEN and CDR2 is SYDVKM. The CDR3: CASSLTGAGNEQFF. The DNA for the CDR3 is TGTGCCAGCAGTTTAACGGGGGCAGGTAATGAGCAGTTCTTC.